This T cell receptor (beta chain) derives from a study of vaccination effects on CD4 cells after COVID-19. Study details: The study sampled two convalescent patients 16 days and one week before vaccination.

In its sample, this clone was seen a few times. Its antigen is not identified. Germline CDR1 and CDR2: WNHNN and SYGVQD (reference sequence). With V trimmed by 6 bases and J by 3 bases, 10 bases remained unmatched. The CDR3 spans 16 residues. Only in-frame clones appear in the TCRdb table, and some are missing; sequencing was by immunoSEQ multiplex PCR. In the table there are 26,000 or so clones, 70% to 80% of which are singletons. Sequencing followed a ViraFEST assay step that expanded antigen-specific CD4+ T cells with viral peptide pools. Culture proceeded for approximately 9 days, and CD4+ T cells were then isolated. The person had PCR-confirmed SARS-CoV-2 infection between March and December 2020. Peptides at around 9.9 ug/ml and IL-2 at 9.5 to 10 IU/ml were added to 2 million or so PBMC per well.

The sample here was CD4+ T cells from PBMCs cultured with HCoV-NL63 spike peptides, taken before COVID-19 vaccination. The rearrangement links TRBV10-1 to TRBJ1-1, with 10 bases matching TRBD1. The TCR sequence derives from a human donor who had a prior SARS-CoV-2 infection. The CDR3 here is CASRDRGKGADTEAFF. CDR3 coding DNA: TGCGCCAGCAGGGACAGGGGGAAGGGGGCTGACACTGAAGCTTTCTTT.